The 18 T cell receptor beta chains in this list originate from one sample, sequenced in a study of human T cells and chemical hapten exposure (dated by TCRdb to about 2021). The library was made by RACE. The instrument was a NextSeq 500. Through fastp at Q25 and MiXCR, TCRdb rebuilt clones from the public reads, retaining in-frame beta chains. Entries are consolidated by CDR3 protein sequence, retaining the most common genes and DNA. This sample is represented by fewer than 85,000 distinct CDR3 sequences; around 9.3% of them were singletons. The ten largest clones capture around 1.7% of the sample. The time point label here, explained by the study, means: healthy volunteer bleed at 6 weeks. Total RNA was isolated from unfractionated whole blood collected in Tempus Blood RNA tubes. The sample consisted of whole blood. The receptor set was obtained from a female donor in good health. Some clones in this sample may be carry-over from other donors' samples.

The chain recombines TRBV12-3 or TRBV12-4 with TRBJ2-7; TRBD1 aligns across 7 bases. V lost 5 bases and J lost 6; bases outside the gene matches: 7. This CDR3 spans 13 amino acids. As DNA, the CDR3 is TGTGCCAGCAGTGGGGGAAGGGGGCGCGAGCAGTACTTC. Translating it yields CASSGGRGREQYF.

This clonotype was picked up many times. V gene TRBV20-1 combines with J gene TRBJ1-1; TRBD1 matches 7 bases. Germline lookup yields CDR1 DFQATT and CDR2 SNEGSKA (reference sequence). The CDR3 sequence is 16 residues long. V shed 2 bases and J 0 bases; nucleotides not matched to a gene: 9. The CDR3 here is CSARKWGQPMNTEAFF. CDR3 nucleotide sequence: TGCAGTGCTAGAAAGTGGGGACAGCCTATGAACACTGAAGCTTTCTTT.

This clonotype was counted only a few times. The chain carries TRBV25-1 and TRBJ2-3, with no clear D. V was trimmed by 4 bases and J by 5 bases, leaving 4 bases between them. This CDR3 contains 11 residues. From germline, CDR1 is MGHDK and CDR2 SYGVNS. The CDR3 here is CASSVRDTQYF. The DNA for the CDR3 is TGTGCCAGCAGTGTTCGAGATACGCAGTATTTT.

CDR3: CASSYQGSRKPYEQYF. The CDR3 coding sequence is TGTGCCAGCAGTTACCAGGGAAGCCGAAAGCCCTACGAGCAGTACTTC. This rearrangement joins TRBV6-2 or TRBV6-3 to TRBJ2-7; tentatively, D is TRBD1 (5 bases). Germline lookup yields CDR1 MNHEY and CDR2 SVGEGT. The CDR3 runs 16 residues. Between the trimmed V and J ends, which lost 2 bases and 2 bases, there was a span of 16 bases.

The V call is TRBV21-1, the J call TRBJ2-3; TRBD1, the table's D call, lacks a check against the DNA. TRBV21-1 is marked as a pseudogene. The CDR3 loop spans 18 amino acids. The CDR3 reads CASSKDPKQGVYTDTQYF. The CDR3 bases are TGTGCCAGCAGCAAAGATCCAAAACAGGGGGTCTACACAGATACGCAGTATTTT.

The table lists this clonotype with a few counts. The chain links TRBV4-2 to TRBJ2-3; D possibly corresponds to TRBD2 (5 bases). V was pared by 4 bases and J by 1 base, with 15 bases between. Germline assignment: CDR1 LGHNA and CDR2 YNFKEQ. The CDR3 contains 16 residues. CDR3 bases: TGTGCCAGCAGCCCGTTGGAAGCGAGGGGCACAGATACGCAGTATTTT. This encodes CASSPLEARGTDTQYF.

This clonotype has more than one count but fewer than ten. The chain joins TRBV4-3 to TRBJ1-1; 9 positions match TRBD1. CDR1 is LGHNA and CDR2 is YSLEER in the germline V gene. The V segment lost 4 bases and the J segment 3 bases; nucleotides outside the gene matches: 6. The CDR3 extends over 15 amino acids. CDR3 protein: CASSLAGQGYTEAFF. In DNA, the CDR3 is TGCGCCAGCAGCCTGGCTGGACAGGGGTACACTGAAGCTTTCTTT.

The V call is TRBV12-3 or TRBV12-4, the J call TRBJ2-7; D gene unclear. Trimming removed 1 base at V and 6 bases at J, with 10 bases between. The CDR3 consists of 13 residues. CDR3: CASSLGGRSEQYF. DNA of the CDR3: TGTGCCAGCAGTTTAGGGGGTCGGTCCGAGCAGTACTTC.

This clonotype turned up a few times. J is TRBJ1-1 and V is TRBV6-5; possibly TRBD1 for D (5 bases). The CDR3 length is 14 residues. V dropped 4 bases and J dropped 5 bases, with 14 bases sitting between them. Germline V lookup: CDR1 MNHEY, CDR2 SVGAGI. CDR3 DNA sequence: TGTGCCAGCAGTTCGTTAGGGGACCGTACTGAAGCTTTCTTT. Protein: CASSSLGDRTEAFF.

Comment on this clonotype: This may be a read error, as it is one base from a much larger clone. V and J are TRBV9 and TRBJ1-6; TRBD1 aligns across 7 bases. The J segment lost 0 bases and the V segment lost 4 bases, leaving 7 bases of the junction unmatched. Per the germline V gene, CDR1 is SGDLS and CDR2 is YYNGEE. This CDR3 has 17 residues. CDR3 sequence reads: CASSTTGALSYNSPLHF. CDR3 DNA: TGTGCCAGCAGCACAACAGGGGCCCTCTCCTATAATTCACCCCTCCACTTT.

This clonotype was recorded at least ten times. CDR3 coding DNA: TGCAGCTTCCGCAGGAACACTGAAGCTTTCTTT. Translated, it gives CSFRRNTEAFF. The chain couples TRBV29-1 to TRBJ1-1, with D unresolved. V lost 8 bases and J lost 1, with 8 bases in between. The CDR3 sequence is 11 residues long. Germline assignment: CDR1 SQVTM and CDR2 ANQGSEA.

This clonotype was seen a handful of times. This chain connects TRBV2 to TRBJ1-5; D is ambiguous. V shed 4 bases and J shed 4 bases, with 14 bases lying between them. From germline, CDR1 is SNHLY and CDR2 FYNNEI. This CDR3 is built from 15 residues. The CDR3 is CASSGGLAFNQPQHF. The CDR3 DNA is TGTGCCAGCAGTGGAGGACTCGCCTTTAATCAGCCCCAGCATTTT. The full variable domain, completed using reference TRBV2 and TRBJ1-5, is EPEVTQTPSHQVTQMGQEVILRCVPISNHLYFYWYRQILGQKVEFLVSFYNNEISEKSEIFDDQFSVERPDGSNFTLKIRSTKLEDSAMYFCASSGGLAFNQPQHFGDGTRLSIL.

This clonotype was seen more than once but under ten times. The DNA for the CDR3 is TGTGCCAGCAGCATTACACCCTGGGCGGGACTAATCACAGATACGCAGTATTTT. Its protein product is CASSITPWAGLITDTQYF. The chain carries TRBV11-2 and TRBJ2-3, with TRBD2 matching 7 bases. The J segment lost 2 bases and the V segment lost 5 bases, leaving 16 bases of the junction unmatched. The CDR3 covers 18 residues. The germline CDR1 and CDR2 sequences are SGHAT and FQNNGV.

This clonotype was counted between two and nine times. The chain links TRBV29-1 to TRBJ2-7, with D tentatively TRBD1 (6 bases). CDR3 length: 15 amino acids. The ends were cut back, 5 bases at V and 0 bases at J, with 17 bases in the middle. Looked up from germline, CDR1 is SQVTM and CDR2 is ANQGSEA. CDR3 in amino acids: CSVKMRWGLSYEQYF. DNA of the CDR3: TGCAGCGTTAAAATGAGGTGGGGGCTCTCCTACGAGCAGTACTTC.

This clonotype was counted ten times or more. V usage is TRBV2 and J usage is TRBJ2-3; D gene ambiguous. Germline V gives CDR1 SNHLY, CDR2 FYNNEI. The length of the CDR3 is 14 residues. Trimming stripped 6 bases from V and 4 bases from J, with 14 bases between. The CDR3 reads CASSLRFSADTQYF. In DNA form, the CDR3 reads TGTGCCAGCAGCCTCCGATTTTCCGCAGATACGCAGTATTTT.

The J gene is TRBJ1-2, the V gene TRBV29-1; 7 nucleotides agree with TRBD1. This CDR3 comprises 13 residues. From germline, CDR1 is SQVTM and CDR2 ANQGSEA. Trimming removed 3 bases from V and 6 bases from J; junction bases left unmatched: 7. The CDR3 DNA reads TGCAGCGTTGACAAGACAGGGACTAATGGCTACACCTTC. The encoded protein is CSVDKTGTNGYTF.

This clonotype was picked up many times. V is TRBV4-2 and J is TRBJ2-3, with 10 bases fitting TRBD2. J lost 0 bases, V lost 0 bases, and 6 bases had no gene match. The germline V gene encodes CDR1 LGHNA and CDR2 YNFKEQ. There are 18 residues in the CDR3. CDR3 residues: CASSQEQAGGLSTDTQYF. The DNA for the CDR3 is TGTGCCAGCAGCCAAGAACAAGCGGGGGGGCTCAGCACAGATACGCAGTATTTT.

This clonotype was found many times. The V and J genes are TRBV6-2 or TRBV6-3 and TRBJ2-3; D is possibly TRBD2 (6 bases). The germline gives CDR1 MNHEY, CDR2 SVGEGT. The CDR3 length is 14 residues. The V end was cut by 2 bases, the J end by 1 base, with 7 bases between. CDR3 nucleotides: TGTGCCAGCAGTTACGGCGGGGGCACAGATACGCAGTATTTT. Translation gives CASSYGGGTDTQYF.